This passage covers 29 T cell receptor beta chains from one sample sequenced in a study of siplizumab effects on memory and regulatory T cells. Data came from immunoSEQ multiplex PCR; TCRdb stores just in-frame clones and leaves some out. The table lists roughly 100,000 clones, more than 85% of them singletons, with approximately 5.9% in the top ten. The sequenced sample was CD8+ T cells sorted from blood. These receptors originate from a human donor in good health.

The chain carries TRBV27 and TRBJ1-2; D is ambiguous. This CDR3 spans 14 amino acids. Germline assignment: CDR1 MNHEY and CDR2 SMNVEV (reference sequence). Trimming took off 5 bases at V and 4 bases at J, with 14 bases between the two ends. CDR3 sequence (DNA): TGTGCCAGCAGTACCCTAGGTGGTGGCTATGGCTACACCTTC. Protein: CASSTLGGGYGYTF.

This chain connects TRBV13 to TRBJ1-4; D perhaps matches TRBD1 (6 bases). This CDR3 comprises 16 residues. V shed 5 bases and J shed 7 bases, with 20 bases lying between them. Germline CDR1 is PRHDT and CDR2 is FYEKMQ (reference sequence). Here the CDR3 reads CASSGLTGLLREKLFF. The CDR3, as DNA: TGTGCCAGCAGCGGCTTGACAGGTCTGCTTCGTGAAAAACTGTTTTTT.

The CDR3 region has the DNA TGTGCCAGCACCCGGGACAACTCCTACGAGCAGTACTTC. Residues: CASTRDNSYEQYF. This sequence joins TRBV2 and TRBJ2-7, with D possibly TRBD1 on 6 matching bases. Germline assignment: CDR1 SNHLY and CDR2 FYNNEI. The CDR3 consists of 13 residues. The ends were cut back, 7 bases at V and 0 bases at J, with 10 bases in the middle.

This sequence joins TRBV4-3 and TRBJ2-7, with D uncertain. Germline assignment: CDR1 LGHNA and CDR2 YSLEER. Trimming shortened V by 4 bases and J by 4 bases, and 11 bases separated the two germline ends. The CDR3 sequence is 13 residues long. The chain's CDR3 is CASSPTVMYEQYF. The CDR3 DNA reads TGCGCCAGCAGCCCAACCGTGATGTACGAGCAGTACTTC.

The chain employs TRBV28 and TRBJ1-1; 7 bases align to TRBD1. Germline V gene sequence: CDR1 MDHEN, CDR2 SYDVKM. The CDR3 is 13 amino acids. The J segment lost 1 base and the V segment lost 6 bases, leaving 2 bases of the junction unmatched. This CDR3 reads CASRWTGNTEAFF. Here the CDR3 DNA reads TGTGCCAGCAGATGGACAGGGAACACTGAAGCTTTCTTT.

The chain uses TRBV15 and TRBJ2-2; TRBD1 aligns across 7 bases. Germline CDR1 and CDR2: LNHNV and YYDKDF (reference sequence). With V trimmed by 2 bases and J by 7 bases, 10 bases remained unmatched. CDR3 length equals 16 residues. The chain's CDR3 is CATSRSRQGSHGELFF. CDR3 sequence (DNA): TGTGCCACCAGCAGATCAAGACAGGGTAGTCACGGGGAGCTGTTTTTT.

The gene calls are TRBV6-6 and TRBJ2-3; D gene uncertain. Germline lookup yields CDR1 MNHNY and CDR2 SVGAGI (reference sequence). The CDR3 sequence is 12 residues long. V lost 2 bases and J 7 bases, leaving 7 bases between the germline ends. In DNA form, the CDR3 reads TGTGCCAGCAGTTACGGACCAAATACGCAGTATTTT. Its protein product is CASSYGPNTQYF.

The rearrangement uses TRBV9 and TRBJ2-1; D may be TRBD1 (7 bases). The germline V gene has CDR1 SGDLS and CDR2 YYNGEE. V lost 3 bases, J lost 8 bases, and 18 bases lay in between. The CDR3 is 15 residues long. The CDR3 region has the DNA TGTGCCAGCAGCGCTTCAGGGGGGTGGTTGGATGAGCAGTTCTTC. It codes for CASSASGGWLDEQFF. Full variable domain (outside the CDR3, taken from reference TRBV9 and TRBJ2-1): DSGVTQTPKHLITATGQRVTLRCSPRSGDLSVYWYQQSLDQGLQFLIQYYNGEERAKGNILERFSAQQFPDLHSELNLSSLELGDSALYFCASSASGGWLDEQFFGPGTRLTVL.

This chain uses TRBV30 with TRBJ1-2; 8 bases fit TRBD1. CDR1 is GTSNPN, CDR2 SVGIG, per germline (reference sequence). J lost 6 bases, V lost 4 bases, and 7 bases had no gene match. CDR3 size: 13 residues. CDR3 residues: CAWKGGQGDGYTF. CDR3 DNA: TGTGCCTGGAAAGGAGGACAGGGTGATGGCTACACCTTC.

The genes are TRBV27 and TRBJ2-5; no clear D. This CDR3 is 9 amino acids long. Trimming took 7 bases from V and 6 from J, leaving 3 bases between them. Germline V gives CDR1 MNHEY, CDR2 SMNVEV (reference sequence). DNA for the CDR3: TGTGCCAGCATCCAGACCCAGTACTTC. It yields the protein CASIQTQYF.

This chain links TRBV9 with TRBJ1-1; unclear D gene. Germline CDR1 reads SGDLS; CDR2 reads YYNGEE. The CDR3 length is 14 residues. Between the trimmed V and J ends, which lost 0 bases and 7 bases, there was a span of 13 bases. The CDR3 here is CASSVVSGRNEAFF. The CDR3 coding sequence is TGTGCCAGCAGCGTAGTGTCAGGTCGCAATGAAGCTTTCTTT.

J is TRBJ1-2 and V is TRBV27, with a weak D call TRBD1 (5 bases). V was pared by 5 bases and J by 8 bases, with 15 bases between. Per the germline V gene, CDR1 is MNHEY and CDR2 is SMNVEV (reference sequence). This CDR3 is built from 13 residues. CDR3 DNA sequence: TGTGCCAGCAGTCCATACGGGGCAGTGGGCTACACCTTC. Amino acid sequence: CASSPYGAVGYTF.

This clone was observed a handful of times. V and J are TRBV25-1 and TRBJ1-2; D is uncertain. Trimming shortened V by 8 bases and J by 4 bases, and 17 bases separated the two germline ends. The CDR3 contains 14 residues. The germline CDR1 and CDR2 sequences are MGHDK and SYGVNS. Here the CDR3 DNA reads TGTGCCAGCGCCTCCTGGAATAGCGGCTATGGCTACACCTTC. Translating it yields CASASWNSGYGYTF.

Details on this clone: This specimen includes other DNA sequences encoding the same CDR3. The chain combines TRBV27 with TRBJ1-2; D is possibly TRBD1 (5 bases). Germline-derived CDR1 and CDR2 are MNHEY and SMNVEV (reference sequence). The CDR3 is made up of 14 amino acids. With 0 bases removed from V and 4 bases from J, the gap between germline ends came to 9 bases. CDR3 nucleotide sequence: TGTGCCAGCAGTTTATCGAGAGACAGCTATGGCTACACCTTC. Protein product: CASSLSRDSYGYTF.

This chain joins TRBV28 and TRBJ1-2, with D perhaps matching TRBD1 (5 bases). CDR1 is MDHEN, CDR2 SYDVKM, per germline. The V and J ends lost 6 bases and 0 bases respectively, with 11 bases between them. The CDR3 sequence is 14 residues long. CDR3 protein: CASRSRGPNYGYTF. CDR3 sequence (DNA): TGTGCCAGCAGGTCGAGGGGTCCTAACTATGGCTACACCTTC.

The CDR3 DNA reads as TGTGCCGGACGGAGGGCGACCTACAATGAGCAGTTCTTC. Protein sequence: CAGRRATYNEQFF. This sequence joins TRBV7-9 and TRBJ2-1; perhaps TRBD2 as D (6 bases). V gave up 11 bases and J gave up 2 bases, with 13 bases separating them. Looked up from germline, CDR1 is SEHNR and CDR2 is FQNEAQ (reference sequence). CDR3 length: 13 residues.

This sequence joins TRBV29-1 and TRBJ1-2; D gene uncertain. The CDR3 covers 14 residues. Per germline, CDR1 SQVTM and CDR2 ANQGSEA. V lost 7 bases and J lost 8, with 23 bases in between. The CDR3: CSARSDTAFWGYTF. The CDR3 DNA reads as TGCAGCGCTAGAAGTGACACGGCCTTTTGGGGCTACACCTTC.

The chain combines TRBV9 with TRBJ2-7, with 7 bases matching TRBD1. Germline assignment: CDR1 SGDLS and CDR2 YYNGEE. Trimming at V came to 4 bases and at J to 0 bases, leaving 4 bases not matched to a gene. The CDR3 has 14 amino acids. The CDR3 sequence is CASSPTGSSYEQYF. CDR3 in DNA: TGTGCCAGCAGCCCGACAGGGAGCTCCTACGAGCAGTACTTC.

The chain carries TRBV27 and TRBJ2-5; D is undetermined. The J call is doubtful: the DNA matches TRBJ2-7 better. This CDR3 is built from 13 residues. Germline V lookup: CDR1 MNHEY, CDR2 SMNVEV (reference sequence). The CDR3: CASMGRPSYEQYF. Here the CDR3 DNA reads TGTGCCAGCATGGGCCGCCCCTCCTACGAGCAGTACTTC.

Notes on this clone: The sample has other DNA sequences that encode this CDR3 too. The CDR3 DNA reads TGTGCCAGCAGTTTAGGTCGGTCCTACGAGCAGTACTTC. Its translation is CASSLGRSYEQYF. The chain has TRBV27 and TRBJ2-7; no clear D. The CDR3 has 13 amino acids. The V gene lost 2 bases and the J gene lost 1 base, with 6 bases spanning the gap. Germline V gene sequence: CDR1 MNHEY, CDR2 SMNVEV (reference sequence).

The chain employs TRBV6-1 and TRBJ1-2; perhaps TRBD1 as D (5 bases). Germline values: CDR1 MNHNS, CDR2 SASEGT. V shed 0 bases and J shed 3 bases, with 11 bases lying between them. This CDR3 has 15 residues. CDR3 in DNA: TGTGCCAGCAGTGAAGCCCCGGGGCGGTACTATGGCTACACCTTC. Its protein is CASSEAPGRYYGYTF.

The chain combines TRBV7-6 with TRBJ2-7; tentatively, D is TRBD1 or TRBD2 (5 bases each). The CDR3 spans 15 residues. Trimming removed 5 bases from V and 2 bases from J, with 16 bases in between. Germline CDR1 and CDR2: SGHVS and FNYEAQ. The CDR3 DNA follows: TGTGCCAGCAGCCCCGGGGCCGAGCGAACCTACGAGCAGTACTTC. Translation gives CASSPGAERTYEQYF.

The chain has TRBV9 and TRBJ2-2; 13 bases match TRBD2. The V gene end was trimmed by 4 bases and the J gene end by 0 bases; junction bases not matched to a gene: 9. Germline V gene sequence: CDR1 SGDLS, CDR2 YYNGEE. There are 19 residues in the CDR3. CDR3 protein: CASSPSTSGRATNTGELFF. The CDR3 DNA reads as TGTGCCAGCAGCCCTTCAACTAGCGGGAGGGCTACGAACACCGGGGAGCTGTTTTTT.

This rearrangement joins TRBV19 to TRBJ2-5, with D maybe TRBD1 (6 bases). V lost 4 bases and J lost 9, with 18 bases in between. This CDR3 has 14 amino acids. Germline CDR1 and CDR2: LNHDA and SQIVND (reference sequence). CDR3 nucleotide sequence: TGTGCCAGTAGTACCTTCGGACAGATCGAGGCCCAGTACTTC. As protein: CASSTFGQIEAQYF.

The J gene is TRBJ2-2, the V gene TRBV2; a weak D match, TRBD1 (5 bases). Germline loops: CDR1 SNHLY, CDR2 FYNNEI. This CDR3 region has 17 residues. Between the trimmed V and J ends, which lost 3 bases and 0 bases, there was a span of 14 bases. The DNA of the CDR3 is TGTGCCAGCAGTGACCCATCCGACAGCGCGAACACCGGGGAGCTGTTTTTT. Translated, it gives CASSDPSDSANTGELFF.

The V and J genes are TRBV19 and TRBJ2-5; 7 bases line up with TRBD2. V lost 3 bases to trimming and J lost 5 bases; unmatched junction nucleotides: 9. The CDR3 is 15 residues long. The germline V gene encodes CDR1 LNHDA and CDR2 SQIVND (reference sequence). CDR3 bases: TGTGCCAGTAGTATCGGTGGGAGGGCCTATGAGACCCAGTACTTC. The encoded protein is CASSIGGRAYETQYF.

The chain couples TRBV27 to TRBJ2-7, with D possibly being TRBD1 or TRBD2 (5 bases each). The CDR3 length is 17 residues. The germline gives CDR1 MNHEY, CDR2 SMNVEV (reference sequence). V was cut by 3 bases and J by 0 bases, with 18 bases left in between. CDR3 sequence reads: CASSLFGSGTISYEQYF. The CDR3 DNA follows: TGTGCCAGCAGTTTGTTCGGCTCCGGGACGATCTCCTACGAGCAGTACTTC.

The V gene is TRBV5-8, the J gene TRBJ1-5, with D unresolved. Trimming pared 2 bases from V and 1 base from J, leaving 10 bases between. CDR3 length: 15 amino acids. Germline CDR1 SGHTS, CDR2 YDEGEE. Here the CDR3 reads CASSFSIVSNQPQHF. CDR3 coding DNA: TGTGCCAGCAGCTTTTCCATAGTGAGCAATCAGCCCCAGCATTTT.

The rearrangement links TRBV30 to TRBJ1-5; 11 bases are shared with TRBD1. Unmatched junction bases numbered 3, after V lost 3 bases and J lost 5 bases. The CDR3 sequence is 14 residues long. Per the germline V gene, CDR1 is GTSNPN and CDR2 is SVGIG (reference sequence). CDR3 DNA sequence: TGTGCCTGGAGCGAGGACAGGGGGCATCAGCCCCAGCATTTT. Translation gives CAWSEDRGHQPQHF.